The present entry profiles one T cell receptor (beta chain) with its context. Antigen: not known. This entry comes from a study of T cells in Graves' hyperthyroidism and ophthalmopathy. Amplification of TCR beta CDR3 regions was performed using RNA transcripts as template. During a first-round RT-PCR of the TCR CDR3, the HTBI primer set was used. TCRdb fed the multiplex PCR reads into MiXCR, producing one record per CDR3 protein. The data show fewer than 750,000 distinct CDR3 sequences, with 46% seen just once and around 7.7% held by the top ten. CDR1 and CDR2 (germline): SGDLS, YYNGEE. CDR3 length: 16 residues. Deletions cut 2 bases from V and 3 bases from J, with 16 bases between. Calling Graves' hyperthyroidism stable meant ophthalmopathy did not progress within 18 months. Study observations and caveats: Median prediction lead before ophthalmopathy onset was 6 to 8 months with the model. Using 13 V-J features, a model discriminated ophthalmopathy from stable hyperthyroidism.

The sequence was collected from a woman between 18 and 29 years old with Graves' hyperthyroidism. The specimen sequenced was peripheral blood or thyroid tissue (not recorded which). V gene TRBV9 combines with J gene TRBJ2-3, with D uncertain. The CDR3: CASSVSAATGTDTQYF. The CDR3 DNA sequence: TGTGCCAGCAGCGTTAGTGCCGCCACTGGGACAGATACGCAGTATTTT.